The clone carrying this TCR beta chain was counted ten times or more. V gave up 7 bases and J gave up 3 bases; unmatched junction bases: 12. CDR3 length: 16 amino acids. CDR1 and CDR2 (germline): SQVTM, ANQGSEA. This specimen belongs to a study of blood T cells in healthy people across ages. The second PCR ran about 6 to 12 cycles with a sample-barcoded 5' primer and J-beta primers. TCRdb passed the 5' RACE reads through MiXCR, listing each CDR3 protein once. The data contain 1.5 million to 1.9 million distinct CDR3 sequences, around 40% of them singletons. The rearrangement joins TRBV29-1 to TRBJ1-4; TRBD1 agrees at 9 bases. Sequencing was carried out using blood. This receptor was obtained from a woman younger than 35 in good health. The CDR3 spells CSAPDRGYSANEKLFF. The CDR3 coding sequence is TGCAGCGCCCCGGACAGGGGTTACTCCGCTAATGAAAAACTGTTTTTT.